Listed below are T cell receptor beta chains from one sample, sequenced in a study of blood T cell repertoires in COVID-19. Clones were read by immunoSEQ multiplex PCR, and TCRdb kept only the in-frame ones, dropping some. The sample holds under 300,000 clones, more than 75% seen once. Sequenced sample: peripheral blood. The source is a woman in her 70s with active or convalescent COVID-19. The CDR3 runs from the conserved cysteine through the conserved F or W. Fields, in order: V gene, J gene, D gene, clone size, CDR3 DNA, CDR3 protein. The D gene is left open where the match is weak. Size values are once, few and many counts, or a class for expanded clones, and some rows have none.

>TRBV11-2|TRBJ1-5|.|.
TGTGCCAGCAGCTTGGAGGGAAACAATCAGCCCCAGCATTTT
CASSLEGNNQPQHF
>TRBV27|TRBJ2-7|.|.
TGTGCCAGCAGTTTGGGAGGCGGCAACTCCTACGAGCAGTACTTC
CASSLGGGNSYEQYF
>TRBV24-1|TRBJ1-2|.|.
TGTGCCACCAGTGACCCCGCGGGGGTCATTGGCTACACCTTC
CATSDPAGVIGYTF
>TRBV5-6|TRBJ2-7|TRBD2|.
TGTGCCAGCAGCTTGGATGGGGGGGTTGCCTACGAGCAGTACTTC
CASSLDGGVAYEQYF
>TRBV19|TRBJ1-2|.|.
TGTGCCAGTAGTATTAACAGGGCAACTGGCTACACCTTC
CASSINRATGYTF
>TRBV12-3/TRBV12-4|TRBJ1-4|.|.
TGTGCCAGCAGATATACGAGGGAAAAACTGTTTTTT
CASRYTREKLFF
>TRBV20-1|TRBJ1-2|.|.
TGCAGTGCGGAGAGTGGCAATGGCTACACCTTC
CSAESGNGYTF
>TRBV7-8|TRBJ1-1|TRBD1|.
TGTGCCAGCAGCTCCCACAGGGGAAACACTGAAGCTTTCTTT
CASSSHRGNTEAFF
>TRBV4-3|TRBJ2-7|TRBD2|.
TGCGCCAGCAGCCAAGATCTTGAACTAGCGGGCCACGAGCAGTACTTC
CASSQDLELAGHEQYF
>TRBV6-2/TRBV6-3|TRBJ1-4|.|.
TGTGCCAGCAGCCTTGGACAGCCTAATGAAAAACTGTTTTTT
CASSLGQPNEKLFF
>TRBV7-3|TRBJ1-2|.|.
TGTGCCAGCAGCTCAAGACAGGACTCCTATGGCTACACCTTC
CASSSRQDSYGYTF
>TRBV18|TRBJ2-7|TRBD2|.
TGTGCCAGCTCAAGCATAGCGGGGGGGCGGATCTACGAGCAGTACTTC
CASSSIAGGRIYEQYF
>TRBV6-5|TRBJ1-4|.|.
TGTGCCAGCAGTCAAAACAGGGATGAAAAACTGTTTTTT
CASSQNRDEKLFF
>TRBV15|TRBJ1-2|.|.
TGTGCCACCAGCAGAGCCGAGGCCTATGGCTACACCTTC
CATSRAEAYGYTF
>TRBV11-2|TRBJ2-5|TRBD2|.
TGTGCCAGCAGCTTCCGGGGGGGCGGGGCAGAGACCCAGTACTTC
CASSFRGGGAETQYF
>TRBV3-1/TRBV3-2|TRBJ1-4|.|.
TGTGCCAGCAGCCTTAAAGAAAAACTGTTTTTT
CASSLKEKLFF
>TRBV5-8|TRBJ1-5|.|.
TGTGCCAGCAGCTTGTCCCGAGATCAGCCCCAGCATTTT
CASSLSRDQPQHF
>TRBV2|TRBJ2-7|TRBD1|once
TGTGCCAACATCCGACAGGGGGCAAGGGAGCAGTACTTC
CANIRQGAREQYF
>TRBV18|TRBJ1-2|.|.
TGTGCCAGCTCATCGACAGTTGACTATGGCTACACCTTC
CASSSTVDYGYTF
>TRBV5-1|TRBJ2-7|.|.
TGCGCCAGCAGCTCCTCTTACAGTTACGAGCAGTACTTC
CASSSSYSYEQYF
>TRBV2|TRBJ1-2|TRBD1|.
TGTGCCAGCAGTGCCAGGACAGGGGCTAACTATGGCTACACCTTC
CASSARTGANYGYTF
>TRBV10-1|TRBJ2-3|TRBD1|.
TGCGCCAGCAGTCCAGGGACAGGGGGCGCGGTAGATACGCAGTATTTT
CASSPGTGGAVDTQYF
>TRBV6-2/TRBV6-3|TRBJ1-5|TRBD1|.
TGTGCCAGCAGTTATAAGGGTACAGGGGTCATGCGCAATCAGCCCCAGCATTTT
CASSYKGTGVMRNQPQHF
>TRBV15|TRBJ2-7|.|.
TGTGCCACCAGCAGATTGTCAGTTGAACCCTACGAGCAGTACTTC
CATSRLSVEPYEQYF
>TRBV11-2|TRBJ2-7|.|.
TGTGCCAGCAGCTTCCGAGGGGACTCTGGCTACGAGCAGTACTTC
CASSFRGDSGYEQYF
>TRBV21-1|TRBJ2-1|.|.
TGTGCCAGCAGCGCGCGACAGGCTCCTTACAATGAGCAGTTCTTC
CASSARQAPYNEQFF
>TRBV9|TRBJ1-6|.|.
TGTGCCAGCAGCGTAACCGACAGGCCCAATAATTCACCCCTCCACTTT
CASSVTDRPNNSPLHF
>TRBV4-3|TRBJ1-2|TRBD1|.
TGCGCCAGCAGCCTTTACCCCGGACAGGTCTATGGCTACACCTTC
CASSLYPGQVYGYTF
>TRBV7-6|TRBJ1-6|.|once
TGTGCCAGCAGCTCTGACAAGGGGGTCGATTATAATTCACCCCTCCACTTT
CASSSDKGVDYNSPLHF
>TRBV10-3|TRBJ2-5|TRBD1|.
TGTGCCATCAGACCTAGCTCCGGGACAGGACCTTTGGAGACCCAGTACTTC
CAIRPSSGTGPLETQYF
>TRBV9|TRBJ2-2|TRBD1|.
TGTGCCAGCAGCTTTCAAGGACAGGGTTTAACCGGGGAGCTGTTTTTT
CASSFQGQGLTGELFF
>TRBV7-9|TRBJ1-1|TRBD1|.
TGTGCCAGCAGGCGTACAGGGGGCGAATCGAACACTGAAGCTTTCTTT
CASRRTGGESNTEAFF
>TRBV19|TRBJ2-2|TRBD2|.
TGTGCCAGTAGTATGCGGGGGTCGACCGGGGAGCTGTTTTTT
CASSMRGSTGELFF
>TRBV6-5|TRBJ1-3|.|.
TGTGCCAGCAGTTATGGCAGGGCGGGAAACACCATATATTTT
CASSYGRAGNTIYF
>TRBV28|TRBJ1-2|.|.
TGTGCCAGCATAATAGGGGGGGGCAATGGCTACACCTTC
CASIIGGGNGYTF
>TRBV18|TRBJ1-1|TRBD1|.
TGTGCCAGCTCCGCAAGTACAGGGGACACTGAAGCTTTCTTT
CASSASTGDTEAFF
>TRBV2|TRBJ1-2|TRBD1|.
TGTGCCAGCACCCCGGGACAGGGGCCGGTAGGCTACACCTTC
CASTPGQGPVGYTF
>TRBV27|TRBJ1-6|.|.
TGTGCCAGCAGTTTAGATCAGTATAATTCACCCCTCCACTTT
CASSLDQYNSPLHF
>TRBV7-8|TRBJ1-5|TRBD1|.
TGTGCCAGCAGCCCAGGGAGACAGGGGGCGATTCGAAGGGGCAATCAGCCCCAGCATTTT
CASSPGRQGAIRRGNQPQHF
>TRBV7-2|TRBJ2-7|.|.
TGTGCCAGCAGCTTAGCGGACAGAGGCGAGCAGTACTTC
CASSLADRGEQYF
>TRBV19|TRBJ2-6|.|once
TGTGCCAGTAGTATAGGGCGCAGGGCTGGGGCCAACGTCCTGACTTTC
CASSIGRRAGANVLTF
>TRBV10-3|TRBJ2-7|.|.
TGTGCCATCAGTGAATCGGACCTGGCCATAGGGAGCCAGTACTTC
CAISESDLAIGSQYF
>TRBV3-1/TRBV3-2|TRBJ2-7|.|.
TGTGCCAGCAGCCAGATGAGGCCATGGGACTTGCCGGTCTACGAGCAGTACTTC
CASSQMRPWDLPVYEQYF
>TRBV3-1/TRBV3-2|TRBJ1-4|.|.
TGTGCCAGCAGTCAGGGTCGGGGGAGGTATGAAAAACTGTTTTTT
CASSQGRGRYEKLFF
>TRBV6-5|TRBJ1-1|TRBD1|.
TGTGCCAGCAGATCCCCGGGACAGGGCTACACTGAAGCTTTCTTT
CASRSPGQGYTEAFF
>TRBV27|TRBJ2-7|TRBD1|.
TGTGCCAGCATGGGGGCCGCCGGGACAGAGTCCTACGAGCAGTACTTC
CASMGAAGTESYEQYF
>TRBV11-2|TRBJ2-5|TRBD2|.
TGTGCCAGCACCCGGACTAGCGGGACTCAAGAGACCCAGTACTTC
CASTRTSGTQETQYF
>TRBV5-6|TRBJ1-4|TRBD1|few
TGTGCCAGCAGTTTGACAGGGGAAAAACTGTTTTTT
CASSLTGEKLFF
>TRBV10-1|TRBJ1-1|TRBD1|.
TGCGCCAGCAGAGACAGGGCTGCTTCTGAAGCTTTCTTT
CASRDRAASEAFF
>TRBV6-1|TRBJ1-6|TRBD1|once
TGTGCCAGCAGTGCGGGACAGGGCGGAAATTCCTATAATTCACCCCTCCACTTT
CASSAGQGGNSYNSPLHF
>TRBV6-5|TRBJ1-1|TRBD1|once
TGTGCCACTAGACAGGGGGCGGGAACTGAAGCTTTCTTT
CATRQGAGTEAFF
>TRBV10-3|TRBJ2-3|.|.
TGTGCCATCACTTCGCGGCTTTTCACAGATACGCAGTATTTT
CAITSRLFTDTQYF
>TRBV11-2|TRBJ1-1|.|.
TGTGCCAGCAGCCTCCCTCCTGAAGCTTTCTTT
CASSLPPEAFF